These 24 T cell receptor beta chains came from one sample sequenced in a study of identical twins. Each CDR3 protein is one row after TCRdb ran MiXCR on the 5' RACE reads. The table includes around 1.7 million distinct CDR3 sequences, less than 40% detected once. Input material: cord blood. These receptor sequences come from a newborn girl in good health.

The table lists this clonotype with a few counts. This sequence joins TRBV27 and TRBJ2-1; 13 bases are a match to TRBD2. The CDR3 contains 14 residues. V trimming: 10 bases; J trimming: 8 bases; junction bases outside the gene matches: 8. Germline V gene data show CDR1 as MNHEY and CDR2 as SMNVEV (reference sequence). CDR3 protein: CATPGTSGIYEQFF. In nucleotides, the CDR3 is TGTGCCACCCCCGGGACTAGCGGGATCTATGAGCAGTTCTTC.

The J gene is TRBJ1-1, the V gene TRBV6-6; weak D call: TRBD1 (6 bases). This CDR3 spans 13 amino acids. The germline CDR1 and CDR2 sequences are MNHNY and SVGAGI (reference sequence). Trimming pared 2 bases from V and 5 bases from J, leaving 9 bases between. CDR3 nucleotides: TGTGCCAGCAGTTACCCGACAGGAACTGAAGCTTTCTTT. It translates to CASSYPTGTEAFF.

Comment on this clonotype: One junction end disagrees with the germline gene, perhaps due to a read error. The chain couples TRBV5-1 to TRBJ1-1; 7 positions agree with TRBD1. The CDR3 contains 13 residues. Per germline, CDR1 SGHRS and CDR2 YFSETQ. The CDR3 DNA is TGCGCCAGCAGCTTCAGGGGGAACACTGGAGCTTTCTTT. Protein sequence: CASSFRGNTGAFF.

This clonotype was observed a few times. The chain joins TRBV4-2 to TRBJ2-5; 11 bases are shared with TRBD2. The CDR3 has 18 amino acids. Germline-derived CDR1 and CDR2 are LGHNA and YNFKEQ. The V segment lost 1 base and the J segment 3 bases; nucleotides outside the gene matches: 10. CDR3 coding DNA: TGTGCCAGCAGCCAAGGTTTTTTCACTAGCGGGGGTAAAGAGACCCAGTACTTC. Amino acids: CASSQGFFTSGGKETQYF.

This clonotype was found once. This chain connects TRBV9 to TRBJ2-7; D gene uncertain. Near its end, the DNA agrees better with TRBJ2-5, so the J call may be wrong. This CDR3 comprises 16 residues. Looked up from germline, CDR1 is SGDLS and CDR2 is YYNGEE. The CDR3 nucleotides read TGTGCCAGCAGCGTCGCCAGCAACGGATTTCAAGAGACCCAGTACTTC. Its protein product is CASSVASNGFQETQYF.

The V gene is TRBV5-1, the J gene TRBJ2-4; D tentatively fits TRBD1 or TRBD2 (5 bases each). The CDR3 is made up of 14 amino acids. With 4 bases removed from V and 0 bases from J, the gap between germline ends came to 8 bases. Germline V CDR1 and CDR2: SGHRS, YFSETQ. The CDR3 DNA reads as TGCGCCAGCAGCGGTGGGACAGCCAAAAACATTCAGTACTTC. As protein: CASSGGTAKNIQYF.

The chain links TRBV21-1 to TRBJ1-1. TRBV21-1 is tagged as a pseudogene. The CDR3 has 9 amino acids. The CDR3 sequence: CASSKEAFF. CDR3 bases: TGTGCCAGCAGCAAAGAAGCTTTCTTT.

This clonotype appeared a single time. The chain combines TRBV24-1 with TRBJ2-2; possibly TRBD1 for D (5 bases). Trimming shortened V by 10 bases and J by 2 bases, and 13 bases separated the two germline ends. This CDR3 region has 14 residues. Germline loops: CDR1 KGHDR, CDR2 SFDVKD. The CDR3 is CATSQASNTGELFF. CDR3 sequence (DNA): TGTGCCACTTCACAGGCTTCTAACACCGGGGAGCTGTTTTTT.

In its sample, this clonotype was seen a few times. CDR3 DNA sequence: TGTGCCAGCATAAACAGGGTCCAAGAGACCCAGTACTTC. Protein sequence: CASINRVQETQYF. This chain joins TRBV6-1 and TRBJ2-5; D possibly corresponds to TRBD1 (6 bases). V lost 7 bases and J lost 1, with 10 bases in between. The germline CDR1 and CDR2 sequences are MNHNS and SASEGT. This CDR3 is 13 amino acids long.

This chain uses TRBV20-1 with TRBJ1-6; perhaps TRBD1 as D (6 bases). V was cut by 5 bases and J by 0 bases, with 14 bases left in between. Germline-derived CDR1 and CDR2 are DFQATT and SNEGSKA (reference sequence). This CDR3 is 16 amino acids long. CDR3 residues: CSARSRGGSYNSPLHF. CDR3 coding DNA: TGCAGTGCTCGCAGTCGAGGGGGCTCCTATAATTCACCCCTCCACTTT.

The chain has TRBV7-2 and TRBJ1-3; the D is unclear. The CDR3 is made up of 15 amino acids. Trimming cost V 4 bases and J 0 bases, with 10 bases left between them. Germline V gene data show CDR1 as SGHTA and CDR2 as FQGNSA. CDR3 amino acids: CASSSAFLSGNTIYF. The CDR3 bases are TGTGCCAGCAGCTCCGCCTTTCTCTCTGGAAACACCATATATTTT.

V usage is TRBV2 and J usage is TRBJ1-2; 11 bases map to TRBD1. The CDR3 spans 15 residues. V lost 6 bases to trimming and J lost 6 bases; unmatched junction nucleotides: 9. Germline values: CDR1 SNHLY, CDR2 FYNNEI. The CDR3 loop is CASRAPGTGGNGYTF. The CDR3 DNA reads TGTGCCAGCAGAGCCCCTGGGACAGGGGGGAATGGCTACACCTTC.

The chain joins TRBV5-6 to TRBJ1-6, with 9 bases aligning to TRBD1. From germline, CDR1 is SGHDT and CDR2 YYEEEE. The CDR3 is 15 residues long. Unmatched junction bases numbered 9, after V lost 4 bases and J lost 10 bases. The CDR3 coding sequence is TGTGCCAGCAGCGCGGACAGGGGCCTGAGGTCACCCCTCCACTTT. This translates into CASSADRGLRSPLHF.

This clonotype was recorded a few times. The rearrangement uses TRBV27 and TRBJ2-5; D uncertain. Trimming left V 5 bases short and J 4 bases short, with 14 bases between. This CDR3 is built from 14 residues. Germline V lookup: CDR1 MNHEY, CDR2 SMNVEV (reference sequence). This CDR3 is CASSPLSEGETQYF. The CDR3 DNA follows: TGTGCCAGCAGTCCCCTCTCGGAAGGAGAGACCCAGTACTTC.

The rearrangement links TRBV7-6 to TRBJ2-7; weak D call: TRBD2 (5 bases). The germline gives CDR1 SGHVS, CDR2 FNYEAQ. The germline V and J ends were trimmed by 2 bases and 4 bases, with 15 bases remaining between them. The CDR3 is 15 amino acids. In DNA form, the CDR3 reads TGTGCCAGCAGCTTAATGACTGGACTCGGGTACGAGCAGTACTTC. Its translation is CASSLMTGLGYEQYF.

This clonotype was seen ten or more times. This chain connects TRBV28 to TRBJ2-7; 7 nucleotides line up with TRBD2. CDR3 length: 15 residues. The V segment lost 2 bases and the J segment 5 bases; nucleotides outside the gene matches: 9. Germline V gene lookup returns CDR1 MDHEN and CDR2 SYDVKM. As DNA, the CDR3 is TGTGCCAGCAGTTTAGGAGAGCGGGGAGGTAACGAGCAGTACTTC. It encodes CASSLGERGGNEQYF.

The sample holds a few counts of this clonotype. The J gene is TRBJ2-7, the V gene TRBV29-1; 10 bases align to TRBD2. The germline V gene has CDR1 SQVTM and CDR2 ANQGSEA. The CDR3 covers 13 residues. J was trimmed by 7 bases and V by 5 bases; bases with no gene match: 8. CDR3 sequence: CSVFSGRRGEQYF. CDR3 in DNA: TGCAGCGTTTTTAGCGGGAGGAGAGGGGAGCAGTACTTC.

This sequence joins TRBV9 and TRBJ2-3; the match to TRBD2 covers 15 bases. Germline V gene lookup returns CDR1 SGDLS and CDR2 YYNGEE. After removal of 4 bases from V and 0 bases from J, the junction contained 9 bases not matched to a gene. CDR3 size: 19 residues. The CDR3 is CASSSGTSGGFRSTDTQYF. CDR3 in DNA: TGTGCCAGCAGCAGCGGGACTAGCGGGGGGTTTCGGAGCACAGATACGCAGTATTTT.

This clonotype has only one observation. This chain links TRBV5-1 with TRBJ1-4; no clear D. CDR3 size: 15 residues. Germline-derived CDR1 and CDR2 are SGHRS and YFSETQ. V lost 2 bases to trimming and J lost 1 base, with 9 bases between them. The CDR3 region is CASSFSPGTNEKLFF. CDR3 nucleotides: TGCGCCAGCAGCTTCTCCCCGGGAACTAATGAAAAACTGTTTTTT.

This clonotype came up many times. Relative to the germline gene, one junction end is altered; a read error may explain this. V is TRBV5-1 and J is TRBJ1-6; 10 bases fit TRBD1. Germline CDR1 and CDR2: SGHRS and YFSETQ. The CDR3 has 14 amino acids. CDR3 DNA sequence: TGTGCCAGCAGCCGGGACAGGGGTAATTCACCCCTCCACTTT. This sequence encodes CASSRDRGNSPLHF.

The chain is built from TRBV12-3 or TRBV12-4 and TRBJ1-3; 8 positions match TRBD1. Trimming at V came to 5 bases and at J to 0 bases, leaving 3 bases not matched to a gene. This CDR3 has 15 amino acids. CDR3 sequence (DNA): TGTGCCAGCAGTGAAACAGGGGGCTCTGGAAACACCATATATTTT. This gives the protein CASSETGGSGNTIYF.

Regarding this clonotype: A much larger clonotype is one base distant, so this may be a read error. This chain links TRBV6-1 with TRBJ2-1; TRBD2 agrees at 8 bases. V lost 1 base to trimming and J lost 4 bases; unmatched junction nucleotides: 3. Germline V gene lookup returns CDR1 MNHNS and CDR2 SASEGT. This CDR3 comprises 15 residues. The CDR3 nucleotides are TGTGCCAGCAGTGAAGGGGCTAGCGGGTACAATGAGCAGTTCTTC. Its translation: CASSEGASGYNEQFF.

This clonotype has more than one count but fewer than ten. The V and J genes are TRBV12-3 or TRBV12-4 and TRBJ2-1; 11 bases agree with TRBD1. With 5 bases clipped from V and 5 bases from J, the junction kept 5 bases outside the gene matches. The CDR3 totals 15 residues. The CDR3 protein is CASSPGQGANNEQFF. The CDR3 region has the DNA TGTGCCAGCAGTCCCGGACAGGGGGCGAACAATGAGCAGTTCTTC.

The chain joins TRBV6-6 to TRBJ1-1; TRBD1 is a possible D gene (5 bases). CDR1 is MNHNY, CDR2 SVGAGI, per germline (reference sequence). V was shortened by 7 bases and J by 3 bases, with 15 bases between the two germline ends. CDR3 length: 14 amino acids. CDR3 sequence reads: CASISGLGHTEAFF. CDR3 nucleotides: TGTGCCAGCATCTCGGGGCTGGGGCACACTGAAGCTTTCTTT.